The text below deals with one T cell receptor (beta chain). Sequenced by immunoSEQ multiplex PCR; TCRdb stores in-frame clones only, minus some. The top ten clones hold roughly a tenth of a sample with around 310,000 clones, over 85% of them seen once. Adults between roughly 18 and 100 years of age took part from 20 to 25 US areas. The entry originates in a study of blood T cell repertoires in COVID-19. Trimming removed 1 base from V and 3 bases from J, with 10 bases in between. CDR3 size: 14 residues. From germline, CDR1 is SGHTS and CDR2 YDEGEE. The sequenced material came from PBMCs or T cells enriched from blood (not recorded which). V gene TRBV5-8 combines with J gene TRBJ1-2, with TRBD1 as a possible D gene (5 bases). The source of this sequence is a woman aged 25 to 45 who had recovered from COVID-19. The chain's CDR3 is CASSLYQGHYGYTF. CDR3 DNA sequence: TGTGCCAGCAGCTTGTATCAGGGTCACTATGGCTACACCTTC.